Detailed here is one TCR beta chain. This entry is derived from a study of shared T cell receptors in the human thymus. The CDR3 consists of 13 residues. Germline V CDR1 and CDR2: SGHNT, YYREEE (reference sequence). Deletions cut 5 bases from V and 8 bases from J, with 13 bases between. Only in-frame clones appear in the TCRdb table, and some are missing; sequencing was by immunoSEQ multiplex PCR. The profile covers 600,000 to 900,000 clones, with approximately 85% appearing a single time and 0.0095% to 0.013% taken by the ten largest. These data were also reused for a study on human thymus T cells.

V usage is TRBV5-4 and J usage is TRBJ1-4; the D gene is possibly TRBD1 (5 bases). The sequencing sample was made of thymocytes. The source is a girl under three years old with a congenital heart defect. The DNA for the CDR3 is TGTGCCAGCAGGGTAGGGGAAGAGGAAAAACTGTTTTTT. It translates to CASRVGEEEKLFF.